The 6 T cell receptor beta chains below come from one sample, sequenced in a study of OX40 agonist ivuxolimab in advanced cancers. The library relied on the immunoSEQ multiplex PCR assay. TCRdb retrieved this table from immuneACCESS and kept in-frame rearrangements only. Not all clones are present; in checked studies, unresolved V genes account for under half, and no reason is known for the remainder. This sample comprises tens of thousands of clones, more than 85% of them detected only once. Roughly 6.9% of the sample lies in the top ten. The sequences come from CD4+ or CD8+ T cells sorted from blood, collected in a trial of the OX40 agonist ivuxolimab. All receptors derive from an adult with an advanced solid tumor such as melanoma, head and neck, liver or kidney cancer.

The CDR3 DNA reads TGTGCCAGCAGCAACCTGACAGGGTTCCACGAGCAGTACTTC. Protein: CASSNLTGFHEQYF. This chain links TRBV28 with TRBJ2-7, with 7 bases matching TRBD1. Trimming took 6 bases from V and 5 from J; bases not matched to a gene: 10. The CDR3 is 14 amino acids. Germline loops: CDR1 MDHEN, CDR2 SYDVKM.

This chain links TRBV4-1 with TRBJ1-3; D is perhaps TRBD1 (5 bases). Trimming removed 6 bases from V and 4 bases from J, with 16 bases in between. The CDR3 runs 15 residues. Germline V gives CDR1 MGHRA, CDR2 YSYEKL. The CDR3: CASRPGATVGNTIYF. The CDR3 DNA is TGCGCCAGCAGACCCGGGGCAACGGTGGGAAACACCATATATTTT.

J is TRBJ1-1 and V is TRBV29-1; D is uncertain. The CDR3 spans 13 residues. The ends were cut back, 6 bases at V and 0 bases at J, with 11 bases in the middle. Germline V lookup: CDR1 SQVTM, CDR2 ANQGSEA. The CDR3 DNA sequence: TGCAGCGTGAGCGGGATCCTGAACACTGAAGCTTTCTTT. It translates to CSVSGILNTEAFF.

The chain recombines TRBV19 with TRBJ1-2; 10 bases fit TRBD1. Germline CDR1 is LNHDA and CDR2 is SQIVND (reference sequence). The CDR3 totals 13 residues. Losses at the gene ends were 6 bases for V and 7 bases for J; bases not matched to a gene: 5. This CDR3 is CASRLTGGSGYTF. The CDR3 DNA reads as TGTGCCAGTAGGTTGACAGGGGGCTCTGGCTACACCTTC.

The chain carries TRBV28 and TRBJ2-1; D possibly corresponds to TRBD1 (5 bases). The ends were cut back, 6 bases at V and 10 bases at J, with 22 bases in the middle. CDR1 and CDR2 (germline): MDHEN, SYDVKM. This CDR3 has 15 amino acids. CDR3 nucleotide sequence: TGTGCCAGCAGACCCCAGGGTCCAGACGTAAGCGAGCAGTTCTTC. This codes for CASRPQGPDVSEQFF.

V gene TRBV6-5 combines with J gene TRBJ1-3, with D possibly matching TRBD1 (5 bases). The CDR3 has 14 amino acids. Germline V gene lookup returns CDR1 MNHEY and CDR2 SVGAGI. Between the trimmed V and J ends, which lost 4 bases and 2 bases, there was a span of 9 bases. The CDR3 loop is CASSWGGTGNTIYF. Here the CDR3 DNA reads TGTGCCAGCAGTTGGGGGGGAACTGGAAACACCATATATTTT.